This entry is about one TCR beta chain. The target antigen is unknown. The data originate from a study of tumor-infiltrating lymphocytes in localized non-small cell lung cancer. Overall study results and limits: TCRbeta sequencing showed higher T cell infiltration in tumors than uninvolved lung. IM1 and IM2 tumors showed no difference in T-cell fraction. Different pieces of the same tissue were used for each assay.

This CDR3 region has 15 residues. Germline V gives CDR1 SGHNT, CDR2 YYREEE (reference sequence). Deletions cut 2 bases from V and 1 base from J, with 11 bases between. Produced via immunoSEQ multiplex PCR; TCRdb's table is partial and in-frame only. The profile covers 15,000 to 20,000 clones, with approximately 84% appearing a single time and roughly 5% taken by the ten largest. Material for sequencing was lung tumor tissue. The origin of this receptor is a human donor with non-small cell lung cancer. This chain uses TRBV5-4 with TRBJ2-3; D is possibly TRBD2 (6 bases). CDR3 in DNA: TGTGCCAGCAGCTTCGGAGGGAGTGGCACAGATACGCAGTATTTT. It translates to CASSFGGSGTDTQYF.